This record covers a single T cell receptor beta chain. Its antigen is not identified. The data were taken from a study of shared clonotypes between healthy human individuals. The overall study: Donors, aged 18 to 49, were a couple of women and three men. Study-wide results and caveats: When naive CD4 clonotypes were compared across several donors, about 4.9% were shared.

CDR1 and CDR2 from the germline V gene are GTSNPN and SVGIG (reference sequence). The trim removed 0 bases at V and 4 bases at J, leaving 7 bases unmatched. The CDR3 sequence is 16 residues long. The assay used deep level. The assay was immunoSEQ multiplex PCR, and TCRdb's table has in-frame clones only and misses some. Found here are about 960,000 clones, around three quarters of them singletons; the top ten hold approximately 1.5%. The sequenced sample was memory CD4+ T cells sorted from blood. This sample's subset: CD45RA-negative fraction. This rearrangement joins TRBV30 to TRBJ2-2; 8 nucleotides line up with TRBD2. This TCR was recovered from a man aged 18 to 35 in good health. CDR3 coding DNA: TGTGCCTGGAGTGTCCCAGCGGGGGTGGGCACCGGGGAGCTGTTTTTT. Translating it yields CAWSVPAGVGTGELFF.